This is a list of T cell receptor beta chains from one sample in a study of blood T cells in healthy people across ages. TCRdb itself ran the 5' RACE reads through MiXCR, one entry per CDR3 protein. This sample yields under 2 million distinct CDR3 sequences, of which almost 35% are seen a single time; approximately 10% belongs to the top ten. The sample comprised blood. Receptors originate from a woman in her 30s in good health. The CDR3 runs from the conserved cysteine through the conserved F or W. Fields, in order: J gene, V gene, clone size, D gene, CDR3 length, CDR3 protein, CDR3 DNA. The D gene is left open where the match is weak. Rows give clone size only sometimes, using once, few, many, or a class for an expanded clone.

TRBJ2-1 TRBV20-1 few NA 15 CSARGVATGSNEQFF TGCAGTGCTAGAGGGGTTGCAACAGGTAGCAATGAGCAGTTCTTC
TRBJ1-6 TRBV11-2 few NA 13 CASSFRGDSPLHF TGTGCCAGCAGCTTCAGGGGCGATTCACCCCTCCACTTT
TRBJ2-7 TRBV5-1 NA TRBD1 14 CASSWGQGFNEQYF TGCGCCAGCAGCTGGGGACAGGGTTTCAATGAGCAGTACTTC
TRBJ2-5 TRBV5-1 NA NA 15 CASSLLAGKGETQYF TGCGCCAGCAGCTTGCTCGCGGGAAAGGGAGAGACCCAGTACTTC
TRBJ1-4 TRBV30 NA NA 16 CAWSGGTGRLNEKLFF TGTGCCTGGAGCGGTGGGACCGGACGGCTTAATGAAAAACTGTTTTTT
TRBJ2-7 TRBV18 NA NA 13 CASSPQAGGEQYF TGTGCCAGCTCACCCCAGGCGGGTGGCGAGCAGTACTTC
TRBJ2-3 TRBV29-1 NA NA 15 CGVVERPGGTDTQYF TGCGGCGTTGTCGAGCGTCCTGGGGGCACAGATACGCAGTATTTT
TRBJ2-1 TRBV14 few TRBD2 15 CASSHLAGGPNEQFF TGTGCCAGCAGCCACTTAGCGGGGGGACCGAATGAGCAGTTCTTC
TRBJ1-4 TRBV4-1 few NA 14 CASSLAVLNEKLFF TGCGCCAGCAGCCTGGCAGTCTTAAATGAAAAACTGTTTTTT
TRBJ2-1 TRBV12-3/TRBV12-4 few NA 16 CASSRAGPSIFNEQFF TGTGCCAGCAGTAGGGCTGGGCCCTCCATTTTTAATGAGCAGTTCTTC
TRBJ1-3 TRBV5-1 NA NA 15 CASSLEPGSGNTIYF TGCGCCAGCAGCTTGGAACCGGGCTCTGGAAACACCATATATTTT
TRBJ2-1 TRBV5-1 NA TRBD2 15 CASSSSGGVHNEQFF TGCGCCAGCAGCAGTAGCGGGGGAGTGCACAATGAGCAGTTCTTC
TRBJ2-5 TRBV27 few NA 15 CASSLQGRTAGAQYF TGTGCCAGCAGTTTGCAGGGGCGCACGGCGGGGGCCCAGTACTTC
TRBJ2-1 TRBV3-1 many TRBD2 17 CASSKSSNSGGRNEQFF TGTGCCAGCAGCAAAAGTTCTAATAGCGGGGGGAGGAATGAGCAGTTCTTC
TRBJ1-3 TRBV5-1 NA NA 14 CASSLAASGNTIYF TGCGCCAGCAGCTTGGCAGCCTCTGGAAACACCATATATTTT
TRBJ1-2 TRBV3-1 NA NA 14 CASSQEAGFNGYTF TGTGCCAGCAGCCAAGAGGCAGGGTTCAATGGCTACACCTTC
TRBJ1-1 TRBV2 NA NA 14 CASSEIDPNTEAFF TGTGCCAGCAGTGAGATAGACCCGAACACTGAAGCTTTCTTT
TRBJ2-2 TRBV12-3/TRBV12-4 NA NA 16 CASSAGLGLHTGELFF TGTGCCAGCAGTGCCGGCCTGGGACTCCACACCGGGGAGCTGTTTTTT
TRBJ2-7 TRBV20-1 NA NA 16 CSARDLLAPPYNEQYF TGCAGTGCTAGAGACCTTTTAGCGCCCCCCTACAATGAGCAGTACTTC
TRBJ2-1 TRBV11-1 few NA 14 CASRETGGPSEQFF TGTGCCAGCAGAGAGACCGGGGGCCCTAGTGAGCAGTTCTTC
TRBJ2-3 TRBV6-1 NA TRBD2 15 CATRRAGGPTDTQYF TGTGCCACCAGGAGGGCGGGAGGGCCCACAGATACGCAGTATTTT
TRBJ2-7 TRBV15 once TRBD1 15 CATSIGTGRTYEQYF TGTGCCACCAGCATCGGGACAGGCCGGACCTACGAGCAGTACTTC
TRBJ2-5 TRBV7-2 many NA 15 CASSSYIQGSETQYF TGTGCCAGCAGCTCTTATATACAGGGAAGCGAGACCCAGTACTTC
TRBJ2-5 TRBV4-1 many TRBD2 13 CASSQGEGETQYF TGCGCCAGCAGCCAAGGGGAGGGAGAGACCCAGTACTTC